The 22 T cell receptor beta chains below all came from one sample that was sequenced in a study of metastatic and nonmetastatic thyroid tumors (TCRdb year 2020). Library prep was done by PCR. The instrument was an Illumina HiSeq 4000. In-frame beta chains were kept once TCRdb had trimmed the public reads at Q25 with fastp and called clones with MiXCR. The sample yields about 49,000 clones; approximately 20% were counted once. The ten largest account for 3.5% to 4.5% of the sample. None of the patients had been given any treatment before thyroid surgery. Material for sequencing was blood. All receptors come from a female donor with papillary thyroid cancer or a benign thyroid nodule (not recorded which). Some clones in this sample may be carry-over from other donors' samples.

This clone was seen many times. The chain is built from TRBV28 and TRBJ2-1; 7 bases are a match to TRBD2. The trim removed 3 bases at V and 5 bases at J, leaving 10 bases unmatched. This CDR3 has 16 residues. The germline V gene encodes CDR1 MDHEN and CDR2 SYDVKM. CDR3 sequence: CASSLQGLGTDNEQFF. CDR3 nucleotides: TGTGCCAGCAGTTTGCAAGGACTAGGTACTGACAATGAGCAGTTCTTC.

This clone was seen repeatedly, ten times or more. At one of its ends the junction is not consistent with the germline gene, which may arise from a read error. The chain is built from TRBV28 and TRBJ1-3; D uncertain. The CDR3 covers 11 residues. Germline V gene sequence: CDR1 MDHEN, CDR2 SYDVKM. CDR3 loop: CASSNYGPKEF. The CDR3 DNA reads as TGTGCCAGCAGTAACTATGGGCCTAAAGAGTTT.

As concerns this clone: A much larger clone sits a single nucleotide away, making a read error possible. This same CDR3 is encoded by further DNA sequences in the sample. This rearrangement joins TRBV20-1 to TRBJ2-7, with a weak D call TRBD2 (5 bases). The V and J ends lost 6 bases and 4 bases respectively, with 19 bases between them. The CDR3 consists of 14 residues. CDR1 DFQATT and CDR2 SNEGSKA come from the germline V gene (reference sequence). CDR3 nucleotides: TGCAGTGCCGGGCCCAGCGGTGACTTTTACGAGCAGTACTTC. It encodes CSAGPSGDFYEQYF.

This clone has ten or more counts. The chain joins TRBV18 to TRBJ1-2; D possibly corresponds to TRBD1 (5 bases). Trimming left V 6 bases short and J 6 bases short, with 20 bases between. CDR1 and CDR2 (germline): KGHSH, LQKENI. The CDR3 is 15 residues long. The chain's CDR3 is CASSTTVGEVNGYTF. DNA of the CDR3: TGTGCCAGCTCCACCACTGTGGGGGAAGTAAATGGCTACACCTTC.

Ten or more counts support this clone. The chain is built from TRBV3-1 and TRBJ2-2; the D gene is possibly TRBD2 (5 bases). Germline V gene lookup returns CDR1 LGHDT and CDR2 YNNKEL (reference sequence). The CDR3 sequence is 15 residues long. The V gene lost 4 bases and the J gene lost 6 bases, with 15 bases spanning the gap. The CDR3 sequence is CASSRGPGEPGELFF. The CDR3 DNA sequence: TGTGCCAGCAGCCGCGGTCCCGGGGAACCCGGGGAGCTGTTTTTT.

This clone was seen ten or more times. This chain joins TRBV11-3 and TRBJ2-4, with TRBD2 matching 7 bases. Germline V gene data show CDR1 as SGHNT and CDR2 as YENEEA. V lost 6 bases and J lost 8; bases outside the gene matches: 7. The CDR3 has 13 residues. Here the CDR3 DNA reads TGTGCCAGCAGTAAGGGACGGGAGGACATTCAGTACTTC. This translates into CASSKGREDIQYF.

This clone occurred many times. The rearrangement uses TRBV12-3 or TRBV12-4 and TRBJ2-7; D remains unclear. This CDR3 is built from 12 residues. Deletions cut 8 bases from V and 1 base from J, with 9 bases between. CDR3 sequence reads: CASGGSSYEQYF. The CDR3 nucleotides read TGTGCCAGCGGCGGTTCGTCCTACGAGCAGTACTTC.

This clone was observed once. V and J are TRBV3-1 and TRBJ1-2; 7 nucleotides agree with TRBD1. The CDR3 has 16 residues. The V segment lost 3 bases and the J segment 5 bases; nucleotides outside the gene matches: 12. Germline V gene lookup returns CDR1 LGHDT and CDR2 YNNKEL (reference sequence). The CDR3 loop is CASSQGEGAHGYGYTF. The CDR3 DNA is TGTGCCAGCAGCCAGGGGGAGGGGGCCCATGGATATGGCTACACCTTC.

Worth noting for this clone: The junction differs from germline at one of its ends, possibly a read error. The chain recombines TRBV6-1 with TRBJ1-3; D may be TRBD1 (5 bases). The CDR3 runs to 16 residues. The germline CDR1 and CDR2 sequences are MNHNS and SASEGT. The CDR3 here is CASSVPTAAHGNTISF. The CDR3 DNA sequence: TGTGCCAGCAGTGTCCCGACAGCGGCTCATGGAAACACCATATCTTTT.

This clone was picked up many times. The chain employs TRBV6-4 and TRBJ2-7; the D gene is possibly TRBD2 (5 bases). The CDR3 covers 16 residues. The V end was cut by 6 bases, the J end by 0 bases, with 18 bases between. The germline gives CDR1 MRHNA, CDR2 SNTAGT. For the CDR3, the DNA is TGTGCCAGCAGCGCCCTAACTAGTCCCCTCTCCTACGAGCAGTACTTC. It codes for CASSALTSPLSYEQYF.

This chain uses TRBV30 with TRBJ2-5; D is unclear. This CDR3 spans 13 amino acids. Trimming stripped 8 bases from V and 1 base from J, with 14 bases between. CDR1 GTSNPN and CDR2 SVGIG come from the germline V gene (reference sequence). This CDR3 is CARRSQAQETQYF. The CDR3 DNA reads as TGTGCCCGACGGTCCCAGGCCCAAGAGACCCAGTACTTC.

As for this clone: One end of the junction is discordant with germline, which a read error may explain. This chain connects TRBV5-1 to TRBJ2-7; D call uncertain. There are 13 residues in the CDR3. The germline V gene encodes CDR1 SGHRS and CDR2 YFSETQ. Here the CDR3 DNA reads TGCACCAGCAGTCGGACGGGCTCCTACGAGCAGTACTTC. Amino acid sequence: CTSSRTGSYEQYF.

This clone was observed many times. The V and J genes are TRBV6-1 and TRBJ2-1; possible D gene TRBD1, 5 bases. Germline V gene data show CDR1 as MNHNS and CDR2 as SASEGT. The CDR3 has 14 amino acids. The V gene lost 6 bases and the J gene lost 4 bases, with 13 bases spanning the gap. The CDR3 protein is CASRADKGYNEQFF. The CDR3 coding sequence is TGTGCCAGCAGGGCGGACAAAGGTTACAATGAGCAGTTCTTC.

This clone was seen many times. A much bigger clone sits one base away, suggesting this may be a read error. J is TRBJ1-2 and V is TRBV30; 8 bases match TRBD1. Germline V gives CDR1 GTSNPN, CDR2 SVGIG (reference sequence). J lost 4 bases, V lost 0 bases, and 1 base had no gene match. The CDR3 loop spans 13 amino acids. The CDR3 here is CAWSVQGAYGYTF. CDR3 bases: TGTGCCTGGAGTGTGCAGGGGGCCTATGGCTACACCTTC.

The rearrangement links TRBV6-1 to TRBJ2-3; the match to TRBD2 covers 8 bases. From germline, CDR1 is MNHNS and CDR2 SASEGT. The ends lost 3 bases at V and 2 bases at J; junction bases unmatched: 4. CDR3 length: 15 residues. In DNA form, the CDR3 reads TGTGCCAGCAGTGACGGGGGGGGCCCCACAGATACGCAGTATTTT. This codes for CASSDGGGPTDTQYF.

Here the CDR3 DNA reads TGCAGTGCTACAGCAGAGGGGACGGGGTGCTACGAGCAGTACTTC. It yields the protein CSATAEGTGCYEQYF. The chain uses TRBV20-1 and TRBJ2-7; D tentatively fits TRBD1 or TRBD2 (5 bases each). The V gene's germline CDR1 is DFQATT and CDR2 SNEGSKA (reference sequence). The CDR3 has 15 amino acids. The V end was cut by 4 bases, the J end by 3 bases, with 19 bases between.

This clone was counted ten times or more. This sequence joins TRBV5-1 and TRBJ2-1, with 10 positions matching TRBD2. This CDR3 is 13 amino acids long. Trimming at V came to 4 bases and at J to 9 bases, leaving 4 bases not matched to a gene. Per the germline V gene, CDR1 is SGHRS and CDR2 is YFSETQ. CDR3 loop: CASSPRTSGEQFF. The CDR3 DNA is TGCGCCAGCAGCCCGAGGACTAGCGGTGAGCAGTTCTTC.

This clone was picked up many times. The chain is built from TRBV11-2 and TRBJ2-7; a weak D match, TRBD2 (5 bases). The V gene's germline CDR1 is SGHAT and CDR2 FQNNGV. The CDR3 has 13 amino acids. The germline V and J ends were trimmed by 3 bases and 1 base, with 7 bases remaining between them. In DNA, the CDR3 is TGTGCCAGCAGCTTTTCGGGATCCTACGAGCAGTACTTC. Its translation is CASSFSGSYEQYF.

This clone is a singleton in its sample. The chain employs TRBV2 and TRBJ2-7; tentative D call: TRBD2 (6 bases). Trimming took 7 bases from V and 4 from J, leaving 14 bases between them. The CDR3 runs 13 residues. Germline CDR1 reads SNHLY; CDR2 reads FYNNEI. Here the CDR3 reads CASTARGGYEQYF. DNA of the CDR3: TGTGCCAGCACGGCGCGGGGCGGTTACGAGCAGTACTTC.

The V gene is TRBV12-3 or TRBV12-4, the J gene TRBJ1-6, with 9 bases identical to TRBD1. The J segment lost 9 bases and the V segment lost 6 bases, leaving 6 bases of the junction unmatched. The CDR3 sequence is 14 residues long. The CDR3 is CASRTGGGPSPLHF. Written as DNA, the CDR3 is TGTGCCAGCAGGACAGGGGGAGGTCCTTCACCCCTCCACTTT.

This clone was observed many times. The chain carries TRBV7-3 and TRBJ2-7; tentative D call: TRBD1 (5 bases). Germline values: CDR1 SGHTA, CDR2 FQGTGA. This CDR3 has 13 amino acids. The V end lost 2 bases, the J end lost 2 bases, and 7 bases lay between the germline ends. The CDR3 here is CASSLDSPYEQYF. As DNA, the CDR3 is TGTGCCAGCAGCTTAGACAGTCCCTACGAGCAGTACTTC.

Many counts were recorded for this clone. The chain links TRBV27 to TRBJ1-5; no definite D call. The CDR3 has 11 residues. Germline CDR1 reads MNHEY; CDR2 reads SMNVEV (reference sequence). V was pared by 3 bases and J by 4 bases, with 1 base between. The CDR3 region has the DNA TGTGCCAGCAGTTTTAATCAGCCCCAGCATTTT. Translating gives CASSFNQPQHF.